Presented here are 20 T cell receptor beta chains from one specimen sequenced in a study of blood T cell repertoires in COVID-19. Measured with immunoSEQ multiplex PCR; TCRdb has only the in-frame clones, and not every one. This sample has over 20,000 clones, with 91% found just once. Sequencing was performed on peripheral blood. The source of these receptors is a woman between 70 and 85 years old with active COVID-19.

The CDR3 nucleotides are TGTGCCAGCAGCCAAGGGGGGACTGGCAATCAGCCCCAGCATTTT. Encoded protein: CASSQGGTGNQPQHF. The genes are TRBV4-2 and TRBJ1-5; maybe TRBD1 (5 bases). The CDR3 has 15 amino acids. Germline V gene data show CDR1 as LGHNA and CDR2 as YNFKEQ. V was cut by 1 base and J by 2 bases, with 9 bases left in between.

This chain connects TRBV30 to TRBJ2-1; 14 bases match TRBD2. Germline assignment: CDR1 GTSNPN and CDR2 SVGIG (reference sequence). This CDR3 is 19 amino acids long. J gave up 6 bases and V 8 bases, and 21 bases lay outside the gene matches. The CDR3 DNA reads TGTGCCGGGTCAAACACCCTTGGGCGACTAGCGGGAGGGATCAATGAGCAGTTCTTC. Amino acids: CAGSNTLGRLAGGINEQFF.

This clone is a singleton in its sample. The genes are TRBV3-1 (or the pseudogene TRBV3-2) and TRBJ2-7; 10 bases agree with TRBD1. V trimming: 2 bases; J trimming: 1 base; junction bases outside the gene matches: 2. Germline V gene data show CDR1 as LGHDT and CDR2 as YNNKEL (reference sequence). The CDR3 contains 15 residues. The CDR3 nucleotides read TGTGCCAGCAGCCAAAGGACAGGGGGGTCCTACGAGCAGTACTTC. Translating it yields CASSQRTGGSYEQYF.

This chain links TRBV19 with TRBJ1-5; TRBD1 might be the D (5 bases). The CDR3 is made up of 14 amino acids. The germline V gene has CDR1 LNHDA and CDR2 SQIVND (reference sequence). Trimming stripped 10 bases from V and 7 bases from J, with 20 bases between. The CDR3 region is CATSRPGMGQPQHF. In DNA form, the CDR3 reads TGTGCCACCTCACGTCCAGGGATGGGGCAGCCCCAGCATTTT.

The gene calls are TRBV5-1 and TRBJ2-1; D gene unclear. V was pared by 0 bases and J by 0 bases, with 7 bases between. The CDR3 loop spans 15 amino acids. From germline, CDR1 is SGHRS and CDR2 YFSETQ. The CDR3 region is CASSLGAASYNEQFF. Here the CDR3 DNA reads TGCGCCAGCAGCTTGGGGGCAGCCTCCTACAATGAGCAGTTCTTC.

The rearrangement links TRBV5-6 to TRBJ1-6; D might be TRBD1 (6 bases). This CDR3 has 15 amino acids. Trimming left V 4 bases short and J 7 bases short, with 15 bases between. Germline V gene lookup returns CDR1 SGHDT and CDR2 YYEEEE. The CDR3 spells CASSIPTGHNSPLHF. Written as DNA, the CDR3 is TGTGCCAGCAGCATTCCGACAGGCCACAATTCACCCCTCCACTTT.

The V gene is TRBV7-8, the J gene TRBJ1-5; D perhaps matches TRBD1 (6 bases). This CDR3 has 16 amino acids. Per the germline V gene, CDR1 is SGHVS and CDR2 is FQNEAQ. Trimming left V 4 bases short and J 2 bases short, with 15 bases between. CDR3 loop: CASSSTGGMGNQPQHF. The CDR3 DNA sequence: TGTGCCAGCAGCTCGACAGGAGGCATGGGCAATCAGCCCCAGCATTTT.

V gene TRBV5-1 combines with J gene TRBJ1-1; tentative D call: TRBD1 (6 bases). With 5 bases removed from V and 3 bases from J, the gap between germline ends came to 14 bases. The CDR3 contains 14 residues. Germline V gene data show CDR1 as SGHRS and CDR2 as YFSETQ. Here the CDR3 DNA reads TGCGCCAGCAGTGATACAGGGCTGGACACTGAAGCTTTCTTT. Amino acid sequence: CASSDTGLDTEAFF.

The rearrangement uses TRBV5-1 and TRBJ2-5; 14 bases are shared with TRBD2. Germline loops: CDR1 SGHRS, CDR2 YFSETQ. V was pared by 4 bases and J by 1 base, with 6 bases of the junction left unmatched. This CDR3 has 17 amino acids. CDR3 nucleotide sequence: TGCGCCAGCAGCCGGACTAGCGGGAGGACCAGCCAAGAGACCCAGTACTTC. Protein product: CASSRTSGRTSQETQYF.

The chain combines TRBV6-5 with TRBJ1-6; D ambiguous. V shed 6 bases and J shed 6 bases, with 15 bases lying between them. The CDR3 is 15 amino acids. Germline assignment: CDR1 MNHEY and CDR2 SVGAGI. CDR3 in DNA: TGTGCCAGCAGGGACGGGAGGGCGGCTAATTCACCCCTCCACTTT. It codes for CASRDGRAANSPLHF.

This rearrangement joins TRBV5-1 to TRBJ1-1; TRBD1 matches at 12 bases. The V gene's germline CDR1 is SGHRS and CDR2 YFSETQ. The V gene end was trimmed by 7 bases and the J gene end by 0 bases; junction bases not matched to a gene: 7. The CDR3 spans 16 residues. CDR3 protein: CASLAGQGALNTEAFF. CDR3 coding DNA: TGCGCCAGCCTAGCGGGACAGGGGGCTTTGAACACTGAAGCTTTCTTT.

The J gene is TRBJ1-2, the V gene TRBV6-5; D is uncertain. Trimming pared 10 bases from V and 3 bases from J, leaving 15 bases between. This CDR3 contains 13 residues. Per germline, CDR1 MNHEY and CDR2 SVGAGI. CDR3 sequence: CATETGSHYGYTF. The CDR3 nucleotides are TGTGCCACCGAGACTGGAAGTCACTATGGCTACACCTTC.

V and J are TRBV5-1 and TRBJ2-7; 7 bases are shared with TRBD1. Unmatched junction bases numbered 8, after V lost 4 bases and J lost 1 base. The CDR3 loop spans 15 amino acids. The V gene's germline CDR1 is SGHRS and CDR2 YFSETQ. The CDR3 DNA follows: TGCGCCAGCAGCCCCGGGACAGCGAAGTCCTACGAGCAGTACTTC. It encodes CASSPGTAKSYEQYF.

The chain recombines TRBV24-1 with TRBJ2-1; TRBD1 is a possible D gene (6 bases). Trimming took off 7 bases at V and 6 bases at J, with 9 bases between the two ends. The CDR3 length is 12 residues. Germline V lookup: CDR1 KGHDR, CDR2 SFDVKD. CDR3 amino acids: CATSKDSNEQFF. The CDR3 bases are TGTGCCACCAGCAAGGACAGCAATGAGCAGTTCTTC.

CDR3 bases: TGTGCCAGCAGCGTAGCTACGACAGGGGCTGAAGCTTTCTTT. Protein product: CASSVATTGAEAFF. This chain connects TRBV9 to TRBJ1-1; 8 bases match TRBD1. Germline V CDR1 and CDR2: SGDLS, YYNGEE. V dropped 0 bases and J dropped 6; count of bases not matched to a gene: 4. The CDR3 is 14 amino acids. Supplemented by reference TRBV9 and TRBJ1-1, the full variable domain reads DSGVTQTPKHLITATGQRVTLRCSPRSGDLSVYWYQQSLDQGLQFLIQYYNGEERAKGNILERFSAQQFPDLHSELNLSSLELGDSALYFCASSVATTGAEAFFGQGTRLTVV.

This chain uses TRBV5-4 with TRBJ2-5, with 14 bases aligning to TRBD2. Unmatched junction bases numbered 4, after V lost 4 bases and J lost 5 bases. Germline CDR1 is SGHNT and CDR2 is YYREEE (reference sequence). This CDR3 spans 15 amino acids. For the CDR3, the DNA is TGTGCCAGCAGCCTCAGGACTAGCGGGAGGGAGACCCAGTACTTC. This translates into CASSLRTSGRETQYF.

The rearrangement uses TRBV29-1 and TRBJ2-5, with D unclear. CDR1 and CDR2 (germline): SQVTM, ANQGSEA. Trimming shortened V by 2 bases and J by 2 bases, and 12 bases separated the two germline ends. This CDR3 region has 14 residues. The CDR3 coding sequence is TGCAGCGTTGAATGGCGGAATATTCAAGAGACCCAGTACTTC. Amino acids: CSVEWRNIQETQYF.

The chain links TRBV7-8 to TRBJ2-7, with 7 bases lining up with TRBD2. The CDR3 length is 15 residues. V shed 7 bases, J shed 3 bases, and the junction held 12 bases outside the gene matches. Looked up from germline, CDR1 is SGHVS and CDR2 is FQNEAQ. CDR3 in DNA: TGTGCCAGCAAACGCGGGGGAGGGGATCTCTACGAGCAGTACTTC. Its protein product is CASKRGGGDLYEQYF.

The chain employs TRBV6-1 and TRBJ1-4, with a weak D call TRBD1 (5 bases). The CDR3 is made up of 16 amino acids. Between the trimmed V and J ends, which lost 2 bases and 8 bases, there was a span of 18 bases. From germline, CDR1 is MNHNS and CDR2 SASEGT. The CDR3 reads CASSESTGAFGEKLFF. The CDR3, as DNA: TGTGCCAGCAGTGAATCGACTGGGGCATTTGGGGAAAAACTGTTTTTT.

The chain uses TRBV27 and TRBJ2-1; 8 bases align to TRBD1. Germline CDR1 is MNHEY and CDR2 is SMNVEV (reference sequence). The CDR3 spans 15 residues. V lost 6 bases and J lost 4; bases outside the gene matches: 8. CDR3 loop: CASSADRGSYNEQFF. The DNA for the CDR3 is TGTGCCAGCAGCGCCGACAGGGGAAGTTACAATGAGCAGTTCTTC.